This T cell receptor beta chain originates from a study of graft-versus-host responses after intestinal transplantation. Study results and caveats: Early post-transplant declines in HvG were associated with peak levels of circulating GvH clones.

Of note for this clone: The antigen is not known.

J gave up 11 bases and V 4 bases, and 6 bases lay outside the gene matches. Per germline, CDR1 SGHRS and CDR2 YFSETQ. The CDR3 contains 12 residues. This table comes from immunoSEQ multiplex PCR, and its TCRdb copy is limited to in-frame clones, with some not included. The top ten hold approximately 0.73% of the sample, which has tens of thousands of clones, approximately 90% seen once. The receptor was derived from a human patient who received an intestinal transplant, so some T cells may come from the graft donor. The rearrangement uses TRBV5-1 and TRBJ2-3, with TRBD2 matching 8 bases. The input for sequencing was PBMCs, taken 98 days after intestinal transplantation. CDR3 nucleotide sequence: TGCGCCAGCAGCGTGCAGACTAGCGAGCAGTATTTT. It translates to CASSVQTSEQYF. Full variable domain (outside the CDR3, taken from reference TRBV5-1 and TRBJ2-3): KAGVTQTPRYLIKTRGQQVTLSCSPISGHRSVSWYQQTPGQGLQFLFEYFSETQRNKGNFPGRFSGRQFSNSRSEMNVSTLELGDSALYLCASSVQTSEQYFGPGTRLTVL.